These 17 T cell receptor beta chains were all obtained from the same sample, sequenced in a study of blood T cell repertoires in COVID-19. The data were produced by immunoSEQ multiplex PCR, yet TCRdb's version contains in-frame clones alone and is incomplete. The table shows more than 25,000 clones, with under 85% occurring only once. Material: peripheral blood. All receptors come from a woman older than 75 with acute or convalescent COVID-19.

The chain uses TRBV7-3 and TRBJ2-1, with D maybe TRBD1 (7 bases). Germline V gives CDR1 SGHTA, CDR2 FQGTGA. The CDR3 loop spans 13 amino acids. Trimming removed 3 bases from V and 9 bases from J, with 12 bases in between. CDR3 nucleotide sequence: TGTGCCAGCAGCTTGACAGGGAGGATTGAGCAGTTCTTC. The encoded protein is CASSLTGRIEQFF.

The chain carries TRBV19 and TRBJ1-2; 7 nucleotides line up with TRBD1. Germline CDR1 is LNHDA and CDR2 is SQIVND (reference sequence). J gave up 7 bases and V 4 bases, and 9 bases lay outside the gene matches. This CDR3 is built from 14 residues. CDR3 sequence (DNA): TGTGCCAGTAGTAGCCCAGGGGGTCGAAGTGGCTACACCTTC. Translated: CASSSPGGRSGYTF.

The chain is built from TRBV9 and TRBJ2-5, with D unclear. The CDR3 spans 15 residues. Germline V CDR1 and CDR2: SGDLS, YYNGEE. V lost 0 bases and J 2 bases, leaving 11 bases between the germline ends. CDR3 in DNA: TGTGCCAGCAGCGTAGGGGCAGCCCCTCAAGAGACCCAGTACTTC. Its protein product is CASSVGAAPQETQYF.

The chain recombines TRBV19 with TRBJ1-1, with D possibly TRBD1 on 5 matching bases. The V end lost 5 bases, the J end lost 1 base, and 8 bases lay between the germline ends. Germline V gene sequence: CDR1 LNHDA, CDR2 SQIVND (reference sequence). The CDR3 covers 13 residues. The CDR3 here is CASSLGGNTEAFF. CDR3 nucleotide sequence: TGTGCCAGTAGTTTGGGGGGGAACACTGAAGCTTTCTTT. Combining the CDR3 with reference TRBV19 and TRBJ1-1 gives the whole variable domain DGGITQSPKYLFRKEGQNVTLSCEQNLNHDAMYWYRQDPGQGLRLIYYSQIVNDFQKGDIAEGYSVSREKKESFPLTVTSAQKNPTAFYLCASSLGGNTEAFFGQGTRLTVV.

The chain employs TRBV7-9 and TRBJ1-2; TRBD1 is a possible D gene (6 bases). Trimming stripped 3 bases from V and 1 base from J, with 15 bases between. Germline CDR1 SEHNR, CDR2 FQNEAQ (reference sequence). The CDR3 length is 16 residues. As DNA, the CDR3 is TGTGCCAGCAGCTTTGCTCAGGGGACCCTTAACTATGGCTACACCTTC. Its protein product is CASSFAQGTLNYGYTF.

The V and J genes are TRBV7-2 and TRBJ1-2; D unresolved. The CDR3 totals 13 residues. V lost 6 bases, J lost 3 bases, and 11 bases lay in between. Per germline, CDR1 SGHTA and CDR2 FQGNSA. In nucleotides, the CDR3 is TGTGCCAGCAGTACCTATTTGGACTATGGCTACACCTTC. It translates to CASSTYLDYGYTF.

The rearrangement joins TRBV30 to TRBJ2-1, with D possibly being TRBD2 (6 bases). The ends were cut back, 0 bases at V and 3 bases at J, with 9 bases in the middle. CDR3 length equals 14 residues. Germline CDR1 and CDR2: GTSNPN and SVGIG (reference sequence). CDR3 in amino acids: CAWSVNGGYNEQFF. CDR3 nucleotides: TGTGCCTGGAGTGTAAACGGGGGCTACAATGAGCAGTTCTTC.

The chain combines TRBV2 with TRBJ1-6; tentatively, D is TRBD1 (5 bases). V lost 4 bases and J lost 10, with 20 bases in between. Germline CDR1 reads SNHLY; CDR2 reads FYNNEI. The CDR3 consists of 16 residues. The CDR3 sequence is CASSVYGQGFGSPLHF. The CDR3 region has the DNA TGTGCCAGCAGTGTATATGGGCAGGGTTTTGGGTCACCCCTCCACTTT.

The CDR3 protein is CATITGTLYGYTF. For the CDR3, the DNA is TGTGCCACCATTACAGGTACCCTCTATGGCTACACCTTC. V usage is TRBV28 and J usage is TRBJ1-2, with D possibly matching TRBD1 (5 bases). Germline CDR1 MDHEN, CDR2 SYDVKM. Trimming removed 10 bases at V and 4 bases at J, with 16 bases between. This CDR3 has 13 amino acids.

This chain joins TRBV28 and TRBJ1-2; D might be TRBD1 (6 bases). There are 14 residues in the CDR3. V gave up 6 bases and J gave up 8 bases, with 19 bases separating them. Germline CDR1 is MDHEN and CDR2 is SYDVKM. CDR3 loop: CASSPGTPSRGYTF. The CDR3 DNA is TGTGCCAGCAGCCCCGGGACACCCAGCAGGGGCTACACCTTC.

The V gene is TRBV7-8, the J gene TRBJ2-7, with 7 bases fitting TRBD2. The J segment lost 4 bases and the V segment lost 3 bases, leaving 9 bases of the junction unmatched. This CDR3 is built from 15 residues. Looked up from germline, CDR1 is SGHVS and CDR2 is FQNEAQ. CDR3 in amino acids: CASSFGGLVGYEQYF. The CDR3, as DNA: TGTGCCAGCAGCTTCGGCGGACTAGTAGGTTACGAGCAGTACTTC.

CDR3 in DNA: TGTGCCATCAGCTCCCCAGACAGGGCTCAGGGTACGCAGTATTTT. Translated: CAISSPDRAQGTQYF. This chain uses TRBV10-3 with TRBJ2-3, with 7 positions matching TRBD1. The germline V gene encodes CDR1 ENHRY and CDR2 SYGVKD. With 6 bases clipped from V and 8 bases from J, the junction kept 14 bases outside the gene matches. The CDR3 sequence is 15 residues long.

The J gene is TRBJ1-2, the V gene TRBV14, with no clear D. Germline V CDR1 and CDR2: SGHDN, FVKESK. CDR3 size: 11 residues. Between the trimmed V and J ends, which lost 3 bases and 13 bases, there was a span of 12 bases. CDR3 bases: TGTGCCAGCAGCCAGTGGGGAGCCCTCACCTTC. Translating it yields CASSQWGALTF.

The chain combines TRBV11-3 with TRBJ2-3; possibly TRBD2 for D (6 bases). The CDR3 sequence is 15 residues long. CDR1 SGHNT and CDR2 YENEEA come from the germline V gene. V was cut by 5 bases and J by 0 bases, with 12 bases left in between. The chain's CDR3 is CASSQGGASTDTQYF. The CDR3 DNA is TGTGCCAGCAGCCAAGGAGGGGCGAGCACAGATACGCAGTATTTT.

The chain couples TRBV28 to TRBJ2-1; TRBD2 matches at 12 bases. Per germline, CDR1 MDHEN and CDR2 SYDVKM. The V gene end was trimmed by 5 bases and the J gene end by 7 bases; junction bases not matched to a gene: 6. The CDR3 has 15 amino acids. CDR3 nucleotide sequence: TGTGCCAGCAGTCCGACTAGCGGGAGAAGGAATGAGCAGTTCTTC. Residues: CASSPTSGRRNEQFF.

This sequence joins TRBV7-6 and TRBJ2-1, with 11 bases lining up with TRBD2. Germline CDR1 SGHVS, CDR2 FNYEAQ. CDR3 length equals 16 residues. J lost 4 bases, V lost 4 bases, and 6 bases had no gene match. CDR3 nucleotides: TGTGCCAGCAGCTCAGTAGCGGGAGGGCGATACAATGAGCAGTTCTTC. This translates into CASSSVAGGRYNEQFF.

The chain is built from TRBV5-4 and TRBJ2-1; TRBD2 matches at 11 bases. From germline, CDR1 is SGHNT and CDR2 YYREEE (reference sequence). The V gene end was trimmed by 0 bases and the J gene end by 2 bases; junction bases not matched to a gene: 1. This CDR3 spans 16 amino acids. CDR3 in amino acids: CASSLGSGGAYNEQFF. The CDR3 DNA follows: TGTGCCAGCAGCTTGGGTAGCGGGGGGGCCTACAATGAGCAGTTCTTC. Full variable domain (missing parts from reference TRBV5-4 and TRBJ2-1): ETGVTQSPTHLIKTRGQQVTLRCSSQSGHNTVSWYQQALGQGPQFIFQYYREEENGRGNFPPRFSGLQFPNYSSELNVNALELDDSALYLCASSLGSGGAYNEQFFGPGTRLTVL.